This note documents a single TCR beta chain sequence. In blood CD8+ and CD4+ T cells, TCR beta underwent sequencing. This entry belongs to a study of CD8 T cells in Susac syndrome. Between the trimmed V and J ends, which lost 2 bases and 0 bases, there was a span of 5 bases. The CDR3 is 14 residues long. CDR1 and CDR2 from the germline V gene are MNHNY and SVGAGI (reference sequence). cDNA came from roughly 0.53 to 1 ug RNA primed by random hexamers. Coverage of TCR beta CDR3 amplification by immunoSEQ multiplex PCR extended to 54 Vbeta and 13 Jbeta. TCRdb processed the immunoSEQ multiplex PCR reads anew with MiXCR; each CDR3 protein has one entry. This sample has some 190,000 distinct CDR3 sequences, with 85% to 95% found just once.

The rearrangement uses TRBV6-6 and TRBJ1-3; unclear D gene. This receptor was identified in a human donor in good health. Specimen: CD4+ T cells from PBMCs. The CDR3 DNA follows: TGTGCCAGCAGTTACGTAACCTCTGGAAACACCATATATTTT. Protein: CASSYVTSGNTIYF.